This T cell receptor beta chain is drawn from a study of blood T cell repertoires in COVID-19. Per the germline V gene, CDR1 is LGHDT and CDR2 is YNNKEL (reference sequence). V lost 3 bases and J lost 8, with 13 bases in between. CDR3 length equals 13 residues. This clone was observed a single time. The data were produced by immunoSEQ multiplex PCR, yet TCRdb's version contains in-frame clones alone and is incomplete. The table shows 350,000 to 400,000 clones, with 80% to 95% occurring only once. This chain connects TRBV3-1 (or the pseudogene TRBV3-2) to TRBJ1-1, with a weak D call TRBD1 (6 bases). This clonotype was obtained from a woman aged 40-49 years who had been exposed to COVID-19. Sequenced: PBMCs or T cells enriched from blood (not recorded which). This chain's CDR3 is CASSQVGGQEAFF. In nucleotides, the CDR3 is TGTGCCAGCAGCCAGGTGGGCGGACAGGAAGCTTTCTTT.